This TCR beta chain comes out of a study of resident and recirculating memory T cells in vitiligo. Findings and limits, study-wide: No unique dominant TCR clone was found in vitiligo lesions. TCR sequences were not conserved across biopsy sites or patients.

Note on this clone: Its antigen remains unknown.

Using immunoSEQ multiplex PCR, the repertoire was profiled, and TCRdb retains in-frame clones only, with some absent. Of 75,000 to 85,000 clones in the sample, 90% to 95% were seen once. Trimming stripped 0 bases from V and 0 bases from J, with 17 bases between. In germline, CDR1 is PRHDT, CDR2 FYEKMQ (reference sequence). The CDR3 runs to 18 residues. Sequencing was carried out using blood. This chain connects TRBV13 to TRBJ1-2; no clear D. This sequence originates from a male donor with vitiligo. CDR3 residues: CASSLGRADELANYGYTF. The CDR3 DNA is TGTGCCAGCAGCTTAGGCCGGGCAGACGAACTAGCTAACTATGGCTACACCTTC. Using reference TRBV13 and TRBJ1-2 for the parts outside the CDR3, the full variable domain is AAGVIQSPRHLIKEKRETATLKCYPIPRHDTVYWYQQGPGQDPQFLISFYEKMQSDKGSIPDRFSAQQFSDYHSELNMSSLELGDSALYFCASSLGRADELANYGYTFGSGTRLTVV.